Listed below are T cell receptor beta chains from one sample, sequenced in a study of neurological immune-mediated disorders. TCRdb ran MiXCR on the 5' RACE reads and lists one entry per CDR3 protein. Of 78,000 or so distinct CDR3 sequences listed, about 5.5% were seen once; the top ten hold less than 2.5%. The sequenced sample was PBMCs. All receptors come from a woman aged 30 to 39 with multiple sclerosis. Each CDR3 is given with its conserved first and last residue. D genes are given only for firm matches. Some rows mark clone size as missing; the rest say once, few, many or name a class of expanded clone.

j_call v_call d_call clone_size cdr3_nt cdr3_aa
TRBJ2-3 TRBV5-1 TRBD2 many TGCGCCAGCAGCTTTCCGATTAGCGGGGGCATAGATACGCAGTATTTT CASSFPISGGIDTQYF
TRBJ1-1 TRBV5-1 NA many TGCGCCAGCAGCAACTACAAGAACACTGAAGCTTTCTTT CASSNYKNTEAFF
TRBJ1-2 TRBV12-3/TRBV12-4 NA many TGTGCCAGCAGTTCAGGGGTTTTTTCTAACTATGGCTACACCTTC CASSSGVFSNYGYTF
TRBJ1-2 TRBV5-1 NA many TGCGCCAGCAGCTTGGAGGGGTACTATGGCTACACCTTC CASSLEGYYGYTF
TRBJ2-3 TRBV20-1 NA medium-sized TGCAGTGCTATACCCGGCACAGATACGCAGTATTTT CSAIPGTDTQYF
TRBJ2-2 TRBV20-1 TRBD2 many TGCAGTGCTAGATTTATCCCGGGACTAGCGTTTATGAGGGAGTCCGCCGGGGAGCTGTTTTTT CSARFIPGLAFMRESAGELFF
TRBJ2-1 TRBV27 NA many TGTGCCAGCAGTCCGGGACCCCTGTTAAATTACAATGAGCAGTTCTTC CASSPGPLLNYNEQFF
TRBJ1-2 TRBV5-1 NA many TGCGCCAGCAGCTTGGCCAGTGGGAATGGCTACACCTTC CASSLASGNGYTF
TRBJ2-7 TRBV7-9 TRBD2 many TGTGCCAGCAGGCCCCCGTGGATAGCGGGAGAACGCGTCTACGAGCAGTACTTC CASRPPWIAGERVYEQYF
TRBJ2-6 TRBV15 NA many TGTGCCACCAGCGAGGCAAGCTCTGGGGCCAACGTCCTGACTTTC CATSEASSGANVLTF
TRBJ2-1 TRBV12-3/TRBV12-4 TRBD2 many TGTGCCAGCAGTTTCTCGGCGGGAGCTAGCTCCTACAATGAGCAGTTCTTC CASSFSAGASSYNEQFF
TRBJ1-5 TRBV6-5 NA NA TGTGCCAGCAGTTACCTACAGGCAGGGGCGTCCCAGCACCAGCATTTT CASSYLQAGASQHQHF
TRBJ2-5 TRBV12-3/TRBV12-4 NA many TGTGCCAGCAGTTTAGCGGACAGCCGCCAAGAGACCCAGTACTTC CASSLADSRQETQYF
TRBJ2-3 TRBV5-1 NA many TGCGCCAGCAGCTTGCCCACAGATACGCAGTATTTT CASSLPTDTQYF
TRBJ2-7 TRBV20-1 TRBD2 many TGCAGTGCTAGAATAGCGGGAGGGTACTACGAGCAGTACTTC CSARIAGGYYEQYF
TRBJ2-1 TRBV29-1 NA NA TGCAGCGTTGAAGGTACAGAGAGCTCCTACAATGAGCAGTTCTTC CSVEGTESSYNEQFF
TRBJ2-5 TRBV12-3/TRBV12-4 TRBD2 NA TGTGCCAGCAGTGAGAGCGGGACTAGCGGGAAGACCCAGTACTTC CASSESGTSGKTQYF
TRBJ2-3 TRBV24-1 NA many TGTGCCACCAGTGATTTCGGGACCGGCAGTGATACGCAGTATTTT CATSDFGTGSDTQYF
TRBJ2-1 TRBV10-3 NA many TGTGCCATCAGTGTATGGGGGGAGGACTACAATGAGCAGTTCTTC CAISVWGEDYNEQFF
TRBJ1-1 TRBV5-5 TRBD1 many TGTGCCAGCAGCTTACCATCATCGACAGGGGGTGCTTTCTTT CASSLPSSTGGAFF
TRBJ2-3 TRBV5-1 NA many TGCGCCAGCAGCTTGGAGGCGGGGGCAGCCACAGATACGCAGTATTTT CASSLEAGAATDTQYF
TRBJ2-1 TRBV14 NA NA TGTGCCAGCAGCCACCGGATGACTAGTTATGAGCAGTTCTTC CASSHRMTSYEQFF
TRBJ2-3 TRBV20-1 NA many TGCAGTGCTACCTGGGACGTGGATACGCAGTATTTT CSATWDVDTQYF
TRBJ2-5 TRBV6-6 TRBD2 few TGTGCCAGCAGTCTTGGGACTAGCGCTTACCAAGAGACCCAGTACTTC CASSLGTSAYQETQYF
TRBJ2-3 TRBV5-1 NA many TGCGCCAGCAGCTTGGTGGGGAGACGGGTGACCGATACGCAGTATTTT CASSLVGRRVTDTQYF
TRBJ1-5 TRBV10-3 NA many TGTGCCATCAGTGTGGACCTGGTTAATCAGCCCCAGCATTTT CAISVDLVNQPQHF
TRBJ2-2 TRBV29-1 NA many TGCAGCGTTGAAGAAGAGGATGCGAACACCGGGGAGCTGTTTTTT CSVEEEDANTGELFF
TRBJ2-7 TRBV19 TRBD2 NA TGTGCCAGTAGTACAGGGACTACCCGCGAGCAGTACTTC CASSTGTTREQYF
TRBJ2-1 TRBV20-1 NA many TGCAGTGCTAGAGATCTTCGGCGGCAGGAGATAAATGAGCAGTTCTTC CSARDLRRQEINEQFF
TRBJ2-5 TRBV10-3 NA many TGTGCCATCAGCGAAAATCGGTGGGAGACCCAGTACTTC CAISENRWETQYF
TRBJ2-1 TRBV10-2 NA many TGCGCCAGCACCGCCGGTCGTGTCGGTAATGAGCAGTTCTTC CASTAGRVGNEQFF
TRBJ2-1 TRBV27 NA NA TGTGCCAGCACCGGGACTCTTAGCCCCCATGAGCAGTTCTTC CASTGTLSPHEQFF
TRBJ2-2 TRBV20-1 NA many TGCAGTGCTAGAGGCACCGGGGAGCTGTTTTTT CSARGTGELFF
TRBJ2-5 TRBV18 NA NA TGTGCCAGCTCACCACCGCAGGGGGACTGGCCCAAGACCCAGTACTTC CASSPPQGDWPKTQYF
TRBJ2-5 TRBV18 TRBD2 NA TGTGCCAGCTCACCGACTAGCGCGGGAACCCCAGAGACCCAGTACTTC CASSPTSAGTPETQYF
TRBJ2-4 TRBV9 NA many TGTGCCAGCAGCGTAGAAATCCCGGGCATTCAGTACTTC CASSVEIPGIQYF
TRBJ2-5 TRBV12-3/TRBV12-4 NA few TGTGCCAGCAGTTCCCCAGGTTGGCTGGGGGAGACCCAGTACTTC CASSSPGWLGETQYF
TRBJ2-7 TRBV5-1 TRBD1 many TGCGCCAGCAGCATGACAGGGATTTACGAGCAGTACTTC CASSMTGIYEQYF
TRBJ1-4 TRBV5-5 TRBD1 many TGTGCCAGCAGCCTGGTAACCGGGACAGGAGGCGAAAAACTGTTTTTT CASSLVTGTGGEKLFF
TRBJ2-5 TRBV7-8 TRBD2 many TGTGCCAGCAGCTCCCAACCTAGCGGGGACTACCAAGAGACCCAGTACTTC CASSSQPSGDYQETQYF
TRBJ1-1 TRBV28 NA few TGTGCCAGCAGTTTCCGGGGCGGACTAAGGGAAGCTTTCTTT CASSFRGGLREAFF
TRBJ2-6 TRBV7-3 NA many TGTGCCAGCAGCCGAATCGGTGCCTCTGGGGCCAACGTCCTGACTTTC CASSRIGASGANVLTF
TRBJ2-3 TRBV12-5 NA many TGTGCTAGTGGTTTGCCCGACTCCACTAGGGATACGCAGTATTTT CASGLPDSTRDTQYF
TRBJ1-5 TRBV4-1 NA many TGCGCCAGCAGCCCGACGATAGGATCCGGGAGTAGCAATCAGCCCCAGCATTTT CASSPTIGSGSSNQPQHF
TRBJ1-1 TRBV4-1 NA NA TGCGCCAGCAGCCAAGATTTTCTAGGCAGTTTTGCTTTCTTT CASSQDFLGSFAFF
TRBJ2-7 TRBV12-3/TRBV12-4 NA many TGTGCCAGCAGTCCCACGGACGGATCATCCTACGAGCAGTACTTC CASSPTDGSSYEQYF